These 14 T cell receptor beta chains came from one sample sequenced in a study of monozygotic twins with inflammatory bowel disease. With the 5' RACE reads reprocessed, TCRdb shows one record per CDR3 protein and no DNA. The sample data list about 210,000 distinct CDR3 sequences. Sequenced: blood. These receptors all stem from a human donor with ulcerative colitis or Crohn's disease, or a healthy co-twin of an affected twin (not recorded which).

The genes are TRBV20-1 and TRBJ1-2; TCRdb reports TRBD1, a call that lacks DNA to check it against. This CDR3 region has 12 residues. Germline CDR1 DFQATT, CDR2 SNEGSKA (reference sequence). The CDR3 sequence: CSSHRDRELYTF.

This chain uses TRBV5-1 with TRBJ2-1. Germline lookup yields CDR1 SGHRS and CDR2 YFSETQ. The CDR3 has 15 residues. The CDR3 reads CASSLAQVLFNEQFF.

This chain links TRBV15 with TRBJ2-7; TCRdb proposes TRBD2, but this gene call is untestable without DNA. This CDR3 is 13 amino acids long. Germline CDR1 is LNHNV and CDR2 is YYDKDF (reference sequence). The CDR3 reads CATSRGELGGQYF. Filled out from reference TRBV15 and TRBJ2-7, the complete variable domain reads DAMVIQNPRYQVTQFGKPVTLSCSQTLNHNVMYWYQQKSSQAPKLLFHYYDKDFNNEADTPDNFQSRRPNTSFCFLDIRSPGLGDTAMYLCATSRGELGGQYFGPGTRLTVT.

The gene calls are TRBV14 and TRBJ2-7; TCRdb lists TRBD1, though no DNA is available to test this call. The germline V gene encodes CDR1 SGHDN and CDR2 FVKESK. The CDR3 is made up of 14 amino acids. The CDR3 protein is CASSQETEWYEQYF. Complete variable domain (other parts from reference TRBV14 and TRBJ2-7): EAGVTQFPSHSVIEKGQTVTLRCDPISGHDNLYWYRRVMGKEIKFLLHFVKESKQDESGMPNNRFLAERTGGTYSTLKVQPAELEDSGVYFCASSQETEWYEQYFGPGTRLTVT.

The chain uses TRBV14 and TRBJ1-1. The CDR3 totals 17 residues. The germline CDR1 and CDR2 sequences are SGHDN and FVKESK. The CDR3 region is CASSQDLGQRGNTEAFF. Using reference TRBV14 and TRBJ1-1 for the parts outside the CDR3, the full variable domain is EAGVTQFPSHSVIEKGQTVTLRCDPISGHDNLYWYRRVMGKEIKFLLHFVKESKQDESGMPNNRFLAERTGGTYSTLKVQPAELEDSGVYFCASSQDLGQRGNTEAFFGQGTRLTVV.

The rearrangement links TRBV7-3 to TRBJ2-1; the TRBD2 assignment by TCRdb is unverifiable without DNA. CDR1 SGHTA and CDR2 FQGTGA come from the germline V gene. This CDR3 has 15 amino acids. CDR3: CASSLIAGAYNEQFF.

CDR3 region: CASSDWQGASNQPQHF. This chain links TRBV2 with TRBJ1-5; no DNA is available, so the TRBD1 call from TCRdb remains unchecked. Looked up from germline, CDR1 is SNHLY and CDR2 is FYNNEI. This CDR3 has 16 residues.

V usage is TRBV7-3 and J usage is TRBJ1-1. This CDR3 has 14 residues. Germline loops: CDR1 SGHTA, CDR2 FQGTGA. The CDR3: CASRIGPTNTEAFF.

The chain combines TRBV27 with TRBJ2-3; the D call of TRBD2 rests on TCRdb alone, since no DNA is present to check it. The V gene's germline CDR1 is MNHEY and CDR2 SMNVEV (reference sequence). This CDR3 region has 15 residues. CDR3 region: CASRSLAGGLDTQYF.

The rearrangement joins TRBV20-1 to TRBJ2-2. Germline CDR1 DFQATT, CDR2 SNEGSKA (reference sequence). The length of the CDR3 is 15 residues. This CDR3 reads CSASLSWGNTGELFF.

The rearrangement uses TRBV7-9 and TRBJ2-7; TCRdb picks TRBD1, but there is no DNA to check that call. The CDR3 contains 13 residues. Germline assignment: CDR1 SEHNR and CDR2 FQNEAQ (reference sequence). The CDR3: CASSFGQDYEQYF.

The CDR3 spells CASSARQGQNTGELFF. V usage is TRBV6-1 and J usage is TRBJ2-2; TCRdb designates TRBD1, a call that cannot be tested without DNA. The CDR3 has 16 residues. Germline V gives CDR1 MNHNS, CDR2 SASEGT.

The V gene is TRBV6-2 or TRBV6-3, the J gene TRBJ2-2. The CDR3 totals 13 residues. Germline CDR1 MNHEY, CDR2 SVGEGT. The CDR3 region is CASSTTNTGELFF.

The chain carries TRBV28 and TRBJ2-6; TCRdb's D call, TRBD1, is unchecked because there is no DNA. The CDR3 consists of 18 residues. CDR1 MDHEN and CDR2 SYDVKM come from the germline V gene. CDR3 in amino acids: CASRVTGGKGSGANVLTF. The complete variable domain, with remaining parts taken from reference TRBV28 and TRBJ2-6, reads DVKVTQSSRYLVKRTGEKVFLECVQDMDHENMFWYRQDPGLGLRLIYFSYDVKMKEKGDIPEGYSVSREKKERFSLILESASTNQTSMYLCASRVTGGKGSGANVLTFGAGSRLTVL.